This T cell receptor beta chain was documented in a study of cytomegalovirus exposure and HLA in healthy donors. Study-wide points: As a later analysis revealed, the rate of TCR association differed by HLA locus, with DRB1 most and HLA-C fewest. Overall, some 160 TCR beta chains were annotated as cytomegalovirus-associated.

It was with 60 Vbeta and 13 Jbeta primers that the PCR ran. The assay was immunoSEQ multiplex PCR, and TCRdb's table has in-frame clones only and misses some. The sample consists of 130,000 or so clones, more than 80% of them appearing once. Germline CDR1 and CDR2: GTSNPN and SVGIG (reference sequence). The CDR3 extends over 14 amino acids. The V and J ends lost 1 base and 5 bases, in that order; junction bases with no gene match: 1. Notes on this clone: The antigen is unknown.

The material sequenced was PBMCs. This clonotype was sampled from a woman aged 25-40 years in good health and CMV-seropositive. The chain carries TRBV30 and TRBJ2-5, with 13 bases aligning to TRBD2. For the CDR3, the DNA is TGTGCCTGGAGTGGGACTAGCGGGAGTGAGACCCAGTACTTC. Protein sequence: CAWSGTSGSETQYF. The full variable domain, in which reference TRBV30 and TRBJ2-5 provide the parts outside the CDR3, is SQTIHQWPATLVQPVGSPLSLECTVEGTSNPNLYWYRQAAGRGLQLLFYSVGIGQISSEVPQNLSASRPQDRQFILSSKKLLLSDSGFYLCAWSGTSGSETQYFGPGTRLLVL.